This T cell receptor (beta chain) was profiled in a study of sequential checkpoint blockade in melanoma. Study background: First-line arms were nivolumab then ipilimumab, or the reverse, randomized 1:1. Both treatment sequences were followed by maintenance nivolumab.

The treatment was: randomized to nivolumab then ipilimumab (arm A) or the reverse (arm B). Method: immunoSEQ multiplex PCR; TCRdb's copy keeps in-frame clones and lacks some. The data show around 3,500 clones, around 43% seen once. The source material was CD8+ T cells sorted from blood (inferred from file names), sampled from a patient given nivolumab and ipilimumab in sequence. This TCR was recovered from a human donor with melanoma.

CDR3 sequence: CASSPSGAPWEQYF. The CDR3 nucleotides are TGTGCCAGCAGCCCTAGCGGGGCCCCCTGGGAGCAGTACTTC. The chain carries TRBV7-3 and TRBJ2-7; 9 nucleotides line up with TRBD2. The length of the CDR3 is 14 residues. Trimming removed 5 bases from V and 7 bases from J; junction bases left unmatched: 9. Germline lookup yields CDR1 SGHTA and CDR2 FQGTGA. The whole variable domain, remainder taken from reference TRBV7-3 and TRBJ2-7, is GAGVSQTPSNKVTEKGKYVELRCDPISGHTALYWYRQSLGQGPEFLIYFQGTGAADDSGLPNDRFFAVRPEGSVSTLKIQRTERGDSAVYLCASSPSGAPWEQYFGPGTRLTVT.